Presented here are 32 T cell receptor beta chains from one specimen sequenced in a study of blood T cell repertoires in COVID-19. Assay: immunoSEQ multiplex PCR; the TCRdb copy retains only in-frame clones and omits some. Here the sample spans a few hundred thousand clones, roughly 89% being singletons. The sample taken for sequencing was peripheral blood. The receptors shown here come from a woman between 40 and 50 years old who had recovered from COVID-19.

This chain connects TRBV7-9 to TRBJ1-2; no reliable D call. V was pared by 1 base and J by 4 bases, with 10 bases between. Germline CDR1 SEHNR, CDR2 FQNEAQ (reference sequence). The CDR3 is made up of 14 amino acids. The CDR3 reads CASSLGSGSYGYTF. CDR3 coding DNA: TGTGCCAGCAGCTTAGGAAGTGGCAGCTATGGCTACACCTTC.

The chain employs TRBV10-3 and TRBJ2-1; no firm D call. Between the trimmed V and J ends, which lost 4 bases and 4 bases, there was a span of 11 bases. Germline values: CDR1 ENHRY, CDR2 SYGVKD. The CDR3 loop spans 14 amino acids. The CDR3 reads CAISAQPTYNEQFF. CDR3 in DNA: TGTGCCATCAGTGCACAACCGACATACAATGAGCAGTTCTTC.

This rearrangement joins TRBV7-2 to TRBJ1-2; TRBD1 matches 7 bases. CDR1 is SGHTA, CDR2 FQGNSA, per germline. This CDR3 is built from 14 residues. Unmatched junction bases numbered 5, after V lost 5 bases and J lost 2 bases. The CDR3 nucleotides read TGTGCCAGCAGCCCGAGACAGGGAAACTATGGCTACACCTTC. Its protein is CASSPRQGNYGYTF.

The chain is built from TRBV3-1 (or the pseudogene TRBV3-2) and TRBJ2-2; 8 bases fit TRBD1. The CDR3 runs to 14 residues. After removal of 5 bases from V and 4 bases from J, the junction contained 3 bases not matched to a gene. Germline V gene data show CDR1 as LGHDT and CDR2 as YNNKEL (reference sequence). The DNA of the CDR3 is TGTGCCAGCAGCTGGACAGGGTTCACCGGGGAGCTGTTTTTT. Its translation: CASSWTGFTGELFF.

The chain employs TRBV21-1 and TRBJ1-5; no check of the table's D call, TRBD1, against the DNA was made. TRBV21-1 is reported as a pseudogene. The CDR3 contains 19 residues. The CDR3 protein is CASSKVQRDRDIRNQPQHF. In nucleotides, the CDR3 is TGTGCCAGCAGCAAAGTTCAAAGGGACAGGGACATTCGCAATCAGCCCCAGCATTTT.

In nucleotides, the CDR3 is TGTGCCAGCAGTTTACCACTAGAGGGCACAGATACGCAGTATTTT. This translates into CASSLPLEGTDTQYF. V and J are TRBV28 and TRBJ2-3; the D gene is possibly TRBD2 (5 bases). The CDR3 sequence is 15 residues long. Germline V gene sequence: CDR1 MDHEN, CDR2 SYDVKM. V shed 2 bases and J shed 1 base, with 10 bases lying between them.

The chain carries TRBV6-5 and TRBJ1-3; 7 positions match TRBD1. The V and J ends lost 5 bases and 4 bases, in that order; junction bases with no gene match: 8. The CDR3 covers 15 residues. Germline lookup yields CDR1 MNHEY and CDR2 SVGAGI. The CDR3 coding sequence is TGTGCCAGCAGTCCCCGACAGGGAGGAGGAAACACCATATATTTT. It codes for CASSPRQGGGNTIYF.

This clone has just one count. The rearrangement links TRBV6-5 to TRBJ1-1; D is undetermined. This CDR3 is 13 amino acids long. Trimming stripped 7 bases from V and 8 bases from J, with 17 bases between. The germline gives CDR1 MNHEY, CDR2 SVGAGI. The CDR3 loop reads CASISRAGVEAFF. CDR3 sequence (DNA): TGTGCCAGCATCTCAAGGGCCGGGGTCGAAGCTTTCTTT.

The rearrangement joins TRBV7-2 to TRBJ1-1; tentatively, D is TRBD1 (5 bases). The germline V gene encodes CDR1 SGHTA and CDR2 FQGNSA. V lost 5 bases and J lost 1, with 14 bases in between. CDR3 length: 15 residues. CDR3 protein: CASSPSQGRNTEAFF. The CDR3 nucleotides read TGTGCCAGCAGCCCCTCCCAGGGTCGGAACACTGAAGCTTTCTTT. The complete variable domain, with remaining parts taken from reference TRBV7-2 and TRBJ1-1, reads GAGVSQSPSNKVTEKGKDVELRCDPISGHTALYWYRQSLGQGLEFLIYFQGNSAPDKSGLPSDRFSAERTGGSVSTLTIQRTQQEDSAVYLCASSPSQGRNTEAFFGQGTRLTVV.

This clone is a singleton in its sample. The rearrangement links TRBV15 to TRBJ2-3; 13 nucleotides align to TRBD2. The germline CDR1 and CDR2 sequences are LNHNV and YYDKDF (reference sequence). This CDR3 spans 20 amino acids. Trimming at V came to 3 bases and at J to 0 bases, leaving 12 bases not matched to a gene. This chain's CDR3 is CATSRPRGLAGKASTDTQYF. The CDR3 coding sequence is TGTGCCACCAGCAGGCCCAGGGGACTAGCGGGAAAAGCTAGCACAGATACGCAGTATTTT.

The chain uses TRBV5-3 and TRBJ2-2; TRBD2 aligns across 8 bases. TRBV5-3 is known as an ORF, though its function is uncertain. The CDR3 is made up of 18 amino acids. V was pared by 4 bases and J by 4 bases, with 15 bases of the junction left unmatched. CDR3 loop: CARSPKPKREKRTGELFF. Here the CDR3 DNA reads TGTGCCAGAAGCCCTAAACCTAAGCGGGAGAAACGCACCGGGGAGCTGTTTTTT.

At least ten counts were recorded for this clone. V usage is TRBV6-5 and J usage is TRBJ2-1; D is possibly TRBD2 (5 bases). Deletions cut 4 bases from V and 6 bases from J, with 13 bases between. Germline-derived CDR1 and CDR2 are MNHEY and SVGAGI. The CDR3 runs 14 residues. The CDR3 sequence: CASSFLGRGNEQFF. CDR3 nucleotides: TGTGCCAGCAGTTTCCTAGGACGGGGCAATGAGCAGTTCTTC.

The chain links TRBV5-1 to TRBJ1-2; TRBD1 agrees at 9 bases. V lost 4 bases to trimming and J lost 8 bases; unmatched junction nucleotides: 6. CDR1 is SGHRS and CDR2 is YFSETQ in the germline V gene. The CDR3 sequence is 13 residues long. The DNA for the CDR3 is TGCGCCAGCAGCATACGGACAGGGGAGGGCTACACCTTC. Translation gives CASSIRTGEGYTF.

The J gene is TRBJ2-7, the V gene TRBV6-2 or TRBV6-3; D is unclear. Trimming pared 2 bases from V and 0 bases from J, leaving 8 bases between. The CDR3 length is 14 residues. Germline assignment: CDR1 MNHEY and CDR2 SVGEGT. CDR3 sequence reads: CASSYPHSSYEQYV. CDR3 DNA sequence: TGTGCCAGCAGTTACCCCCATAGCTCCTACGAGCAGTACGTC.

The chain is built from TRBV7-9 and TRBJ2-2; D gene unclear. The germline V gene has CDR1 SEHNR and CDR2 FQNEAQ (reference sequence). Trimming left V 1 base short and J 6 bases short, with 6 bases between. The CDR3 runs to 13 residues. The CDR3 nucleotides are TGTGCCAGCAGCTTAGTTGCGGCCGGGGAGCTGTTTTTT. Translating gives CASSLVAAGELFF.

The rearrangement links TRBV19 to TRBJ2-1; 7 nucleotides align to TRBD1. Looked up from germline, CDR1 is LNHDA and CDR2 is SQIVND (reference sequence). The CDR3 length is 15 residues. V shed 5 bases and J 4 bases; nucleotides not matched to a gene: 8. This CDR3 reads CASSSYRDRYNEQFF. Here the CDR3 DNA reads TGTGCCAGTAGTTCTTACCGGGACAGATACAATGAGCAGTTCTTC.

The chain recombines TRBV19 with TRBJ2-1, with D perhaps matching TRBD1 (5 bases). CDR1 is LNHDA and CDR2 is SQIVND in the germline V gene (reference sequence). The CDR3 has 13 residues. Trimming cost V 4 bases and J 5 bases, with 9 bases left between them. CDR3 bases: TGTGCCAGTAGTAAACAGGAGAACAATGAGCAGTTCTTC. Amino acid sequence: CASSKQENNEQFF.

This CDR3 is CASSFQQGGYYEQYF. CDR3 coding DNA: TGTGCCAGCAGCTTCCAACAGGGGGGGTATTACGAGCAGTACTTC. The genes are TRBV11-2 and TRBJ2-7; D perhaps matches TRBD1 (8 bases). This CDR3 contains 15 residues. Germline V gene data show CDR1 as SGHAT and CDR2 as FQNNGV. Trimming took 3 bases from V and 4 from J, leaving 16 bases between them.

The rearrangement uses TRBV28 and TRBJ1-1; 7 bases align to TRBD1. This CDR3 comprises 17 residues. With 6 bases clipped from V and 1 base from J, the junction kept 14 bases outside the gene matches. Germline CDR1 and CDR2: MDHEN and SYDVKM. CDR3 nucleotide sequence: TGTGCCAGCAGCCCACCCGTTGCGCAGGGGGGGAACACTGAAGCTTTCTTT. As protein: CASSPPVAQGGNTEAFF.

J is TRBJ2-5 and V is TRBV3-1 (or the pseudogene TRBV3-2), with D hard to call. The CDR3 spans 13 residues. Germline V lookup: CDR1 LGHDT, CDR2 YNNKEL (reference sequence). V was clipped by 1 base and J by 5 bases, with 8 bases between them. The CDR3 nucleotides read TGTGCCAGCAGCCAAGGGCAAGTGGAGACCCAGTACTTC. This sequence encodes CASSQGQVETQYF.

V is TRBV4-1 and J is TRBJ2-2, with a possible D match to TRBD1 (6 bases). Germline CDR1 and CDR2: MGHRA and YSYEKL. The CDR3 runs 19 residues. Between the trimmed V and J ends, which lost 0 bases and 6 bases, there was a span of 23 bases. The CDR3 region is CASSQEVLQGVIVSGELFF. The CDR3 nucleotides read TGCGCCAGCAGCCAAGAAGTTCTACAGGGAGTGATAGTGTCCGGGGAGCTGTTTTTT.

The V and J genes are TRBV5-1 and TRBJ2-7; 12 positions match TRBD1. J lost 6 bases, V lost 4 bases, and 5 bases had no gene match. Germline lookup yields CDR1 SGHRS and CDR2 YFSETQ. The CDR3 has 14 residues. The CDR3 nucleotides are TGCGCCAGCAGCCCCGGGACAGGGGGCTTCGAGCAGTACGTC. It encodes CASSPGTGGFEQYV.

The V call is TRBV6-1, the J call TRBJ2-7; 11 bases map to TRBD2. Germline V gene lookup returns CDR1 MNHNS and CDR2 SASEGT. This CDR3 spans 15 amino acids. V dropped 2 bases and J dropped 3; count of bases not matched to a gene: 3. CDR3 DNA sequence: TGTGCCAGCAGTGAAATACTAGCGGGAGTCTACGAGCAGTACGTC. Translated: CASSEILAGVYEQYV.

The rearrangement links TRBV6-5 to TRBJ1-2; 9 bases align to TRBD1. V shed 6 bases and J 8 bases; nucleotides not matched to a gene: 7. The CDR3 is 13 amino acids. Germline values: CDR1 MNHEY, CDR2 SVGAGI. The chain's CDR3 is CASRVQGAYGYTF. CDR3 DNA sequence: TGTGCCAGCAGAGTACAGGGGGCATACGGCTACACCTTC.

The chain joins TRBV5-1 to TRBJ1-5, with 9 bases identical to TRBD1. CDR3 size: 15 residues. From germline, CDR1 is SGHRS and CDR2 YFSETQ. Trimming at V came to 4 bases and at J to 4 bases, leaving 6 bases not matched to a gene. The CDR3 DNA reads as TGCGCCAGCAGCCCAGGGACAGGGCAGAATCAGCCCCAGCATTTT. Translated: CASSPGTGQNQPQHF.

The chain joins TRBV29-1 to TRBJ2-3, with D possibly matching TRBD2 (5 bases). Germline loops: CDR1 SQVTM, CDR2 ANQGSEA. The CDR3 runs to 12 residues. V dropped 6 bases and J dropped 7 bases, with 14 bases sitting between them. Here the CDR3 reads CSVAEGRNTQYF. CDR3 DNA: TGCAGCGTCGCCGAGGGTCGGAATACGCAGTATTTT.

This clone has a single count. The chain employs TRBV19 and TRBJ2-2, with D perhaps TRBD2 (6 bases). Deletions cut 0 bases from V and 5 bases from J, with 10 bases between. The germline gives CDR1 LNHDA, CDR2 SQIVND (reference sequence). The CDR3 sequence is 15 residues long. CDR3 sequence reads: CASSIEGRKTGELFF. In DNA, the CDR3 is TGTGCCAGTAGTATAGAAGGGAGGAAGACCGGGGAGCTGTTTTTT. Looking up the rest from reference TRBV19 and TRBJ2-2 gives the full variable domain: DGGITQSPKYLFRKEGQNVTLSCEQNLNHDAMYWYRQDPGQGLRLIYYSQIVNDFQKGDIAEGYSVSREKKESFPLTVTSAQKNPTAFYLCASSIEGRKTGELFFGEGSRLTVL.

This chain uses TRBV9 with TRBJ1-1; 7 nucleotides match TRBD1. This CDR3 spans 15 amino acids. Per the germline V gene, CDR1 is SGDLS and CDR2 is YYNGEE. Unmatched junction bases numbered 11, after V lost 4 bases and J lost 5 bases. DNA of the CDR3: TGTGCCAGCAGCCCCCAGAGGGACAGCGTGACTGAAGCTTTCTTT. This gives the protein CASSPQRDSVTEAFF.

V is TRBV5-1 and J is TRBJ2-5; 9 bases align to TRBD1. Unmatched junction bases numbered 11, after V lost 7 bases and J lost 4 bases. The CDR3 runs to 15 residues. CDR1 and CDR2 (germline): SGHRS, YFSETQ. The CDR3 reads CASQTGTGRRETQYF. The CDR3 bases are TGCGCCAGCCAGACCGGGACAGGGAGGCGAGAGACCCAGTACTTC.

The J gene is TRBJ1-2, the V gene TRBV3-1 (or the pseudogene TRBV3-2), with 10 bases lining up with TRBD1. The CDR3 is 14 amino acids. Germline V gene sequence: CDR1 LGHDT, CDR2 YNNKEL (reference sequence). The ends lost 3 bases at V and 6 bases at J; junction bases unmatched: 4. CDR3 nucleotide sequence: TGTGCCAGCAGCCACCGGGACAGGGGCCATGGCTACACCTTC. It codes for CASSHRDRGHGYTF.

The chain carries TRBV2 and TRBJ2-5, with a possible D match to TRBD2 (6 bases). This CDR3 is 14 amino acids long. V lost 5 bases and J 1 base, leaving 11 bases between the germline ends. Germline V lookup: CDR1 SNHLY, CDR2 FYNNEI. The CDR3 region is CASSLRGPQETQYF. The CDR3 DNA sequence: TGTGCCAGCAGTCTGCGGGGCCCCCAAGAGACCCAGTACTTC. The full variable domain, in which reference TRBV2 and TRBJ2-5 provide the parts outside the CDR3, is EPEVTQTPSHQVTQMGQEVILRCVPISNHLYFYWYRQILGQKVEFLVSFYNNEISEKSEIFDDQFSVERPDGSNFTLKIRSTKLEDSAMYFCASSLRGPQETQYFGPGTRLLVL.

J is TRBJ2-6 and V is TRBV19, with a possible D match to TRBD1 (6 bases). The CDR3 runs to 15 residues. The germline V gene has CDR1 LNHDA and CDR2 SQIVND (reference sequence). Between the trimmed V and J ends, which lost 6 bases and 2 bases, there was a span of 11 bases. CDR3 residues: CASSSTGTGANVLTF. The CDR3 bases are TGTGCCAGTAGCTCAACAGGGACTGGGGCCAACGTCCTGACTTTC.